This T cell receptor (beta chain) is drawn from a study of glioma-infiltrating T cells. Of note for this clonotype: This could be a read error, since a much larger clone is one nucleotide away.

Using RNA template, CDR3s of TCR alpha and beta were amplified with iRepertoire arm-PCR. TCRdb re-derived calls from the multiplex PCR reads in MiXCR, one entry per CDR3 protein. The repertoire holds approximately 400,000 distinct CDR3 sequences, with around 45% as singletons. CDR1 is MGHDK and CDR2 is SYGVNS in the germline V gene. V lost 6 bases and J lost 5, with 13 bases in between. The CDR3 contains 13 residues. The TCR sequence derives from a human donor with low-grade glioma or glioblastoma, undergoing nonglioma brain surgery, or in good health (not recorded which). The chain links TRBV25-1 to TRBJ2-5, with D tentatively TRBD2 (6 bases). Specimen: glioma tissue, nonneoplastic brain tissue, or PBMCs (not recorded which). CDR3 amino acids: CASSPRGRETQYF. The CDR3 DNA is TGTGCCAGCAGCCCCCGGGGGAGGGAGACCCAGTACTTC. Using reference TRBV25-1 and TRBJ2-5 for the parts outside the CDR3, the full variable domain is EADIYQTPRYLVIGTGKKITLECSQTMGHDKMYWYQQDPGMELHLIHYSYGVNSTEKGDLSSESTVSRIRTEHFPLTLESARPSHTSQYLCASSPRGRETQYFGPGTRLLVL.